This T cell receptor (beta chain) was retrieved from a study of T cells after yellow fever vaccination. Study-wide results and limits: Though weaker, the secondary response peaked faster, on day 5 versus 15. Clones that expanded after primary vaccination mostly reappeared after the booster (just under 98% CD4, 88% CD8).

This clonotype was picked up many times. Its antigen remains unidentified. There are 16 residues in the CDR3. Germline CDR1 and CDR2: LNHNV and YYDKDF (reference sequence). Trimming removed 3 bases from V and 8 bases from J; junction bases left unmatched: 9. TCR cDNA, made by 5'RACE template switching, carried an added universal primer site and UMIs. TCRdb processed the 5' RACE reads anew with MiXCR; each CDR3 protein has one entry. Of under 500,000 distinct CDR3 sequences in the sample, under 20% are singletons; the top ten hold 18%. The source material was PBMCs, sampled before the yellow fever booster vaccination. The receptor was isolated from a man younger than 35 who received the YFV17D yellow fever vaccine. V gene TRBV15 combines with J gene TRBJ1-4; 10 bases align to TRBD1. As DNA, the CDR3 is TGTGCCACCAGCAGTGGTGCCCGGACAGGGGGAGAAAAACTGTTTTTT. As protein: CATSSGARTGGEKLFF.